Following are 9 T cell receptor beta chains from one sample sequenced in a study of cytomegalovirus exposure and HLA in healthy donors. A multiplex PCR was run with 60 Vbeta primers and 13 Jbeta primers. The table came from immunoSEQ multiplex PCR; TCRdb's copy has only in-frame clones and leaves some out. The sample has about 37,000 clones, roughly 79% seen once. The sequenced sample was PBMCs. All receptors come from a middle-aged woman in good health and CMV-seronegative.

J is TRBJ2-5 and V is TRBV5-1; 7 positions agree with TRBD2. The CDR3 sequence is 14 residues long. Losses at the gene ends were 4 bases for V and 4 bases for J; bases not matched to a gene: 7. Per the germline V gene, CDR1 is SGHRS and CDR2 is YFSETQ. The CDR3 protein is CASSPLPSGETQYF. The CDR3 DNA sequence: TGCGCCAGCAGCCCCTTACCTAGCGGAGAGACCCAGTACTTC. The entire variable domain, with the rest obtained from reference TRBV5-1 and TRBJ2-5, is as follows: KAGVTQTPRYLIKTRGQQVTLSCSPISGHRSVSWYQQTPGQGLQFLFEYFSETQRNKGNFPGRFSGRQFSNSRSEMNVSTLELGDSALYLCASSPLPSGETQYFGPGTRLLVL.

This chain uses TRBV10-2 with TRBJ1-2; 10 bases align to TRBD1. With V trimmed by 4 bases and J by 5 bases, 7 bases remained unmatched. Germline V gene data show CDR1 as WSHSY and CDR2 as SAAADI. This CDR3 is 15 amino acids long. CDR3 DNA sequence: TGCGCCAGCAGTGTACCGGGACAGGGGACATATGGCTACACCTTC. It is translated as CASSVPGQGTYGYTF.

The chain is built from TRBV7-8 and TRBJ2-7; D is unclear. Germline V gene data show CDR1 as SGHVS and CDR2 as FQNEAQ. The length of the CDR3 is 13 residues. V lost 4 bases to trimming and J lost 0 bases, with 7 bases between them. CDR3 sequence: CASSSGPSYEQYV. CDR3 coding DNA: TGTGCCAGCAGCTCTGGGCCCTCCTACGAGCAGTACGTC.

V and J are TRBV11-2 and TRBJ1-2; the D gene is possibly TRBD1 (5 bases). The CDR3 runs 15 residues. Trimming removed 5 bases at V and 7 bases at J, with 20 bases between. Germline loops: CDR1 SGHAT, CDR2 FQNNGV. The CDR3 region has the DNA TGTGCCAGCAGCGCCCCGCGGGGCGCGGCCCGTGGCTACACCTTC. Protein: CASSAPRGAARGYTF.

CDR3 residues: CASSARTSYNEQFF. In DNA form, the CDR3 reads TGTGCCAGCAGCGCTCGGACTAGCTACAATGAGCAGTTCTTC. The chain combines TRBV9 with TRBJ2-1; 7 bases align to TRBD2. CDR3 length equals 14 residues. Germline V gene lookup returns CDR1 SGDLS and CDR2 YYNGEE. The ends lost 3 bases at V and 3 bases at J; junction bases unmatched: 3.

This chain uses TRBV5-8 with TRBJ1-5; no clear D. The CDR3 length is 14 residues. Trimming pared 4 bases from V and 4 bases from J, leaving 12 bases between. Per the germline V gene, CDR1 is SGHTS and CDR2 is YDEGEE. CDR3 protein: CASSTWAVNQPQHF. The CDR3 DNA is TGTGCCAGCAGCACGTGGGCTGTGAATCAGCCCCAGCATTTT.

This chain connects TRBV6-1 to TRBJ2-7; D gene uncertain. CDR1 and CDR2 (germline): MNHNS, SASEGT. With 5 bases removed from V and 4 bases from J, the gap between germline ends came to 6 bases. The CDR3 is 11 amino acids. The CDR3: CASSKEYEQYV. The CDR3 DNA sequence: TGTGCCAGCAGTAAGGAGTACGAGCAGTACGTC.

This clone has only one observation. V gene TRBV9 combines with J gene TRBJ1-4; maybe TRBD1 (6 bases). CDR1 is SGDLS and CDR2 is YYNGEE in the germline V gene. The V end lost 3 bases, the J end lost 8 bases, and 17 bases lay between the germline ends. CDR3 length: 15 amino acids. The CDR3 loop reads CASSGFGGLGEKLFF. CDR3 sequence (DNA): TGTGCCAGCAGCGGGTTCGGGGGGCTGGGAGAAAAACTGTTTTTT.

The chain carries TRBV4-1 and TRBJ2-7; the match to TRBD1 covers 8 bases. Germline V gives CDR1 MGHRA, CDR2 YSYEKL. The CDR3 has 17 residues. J was trimmed by 5 bases and V by 3 bases; bases with no gene match: 15. DNA of the CDR3: TGCGCCAGCAGCCAGGACCGGGACAGGAGCATGAAGGACGAGCAGTACGTC. Translated: CASSQDRDRSMKDEQYV.